The rows below give T cell receptor beta chains drawn from one sample of a study of tumor and adjacent non-tumor tissue in lung cancer. MiXCR was run by TCRdb on the multiplex PCR reads, yielding one entry per CDR3 protein. Of over 100,000 distinct CDR3 sequences in the sample, 75% were seen once. The sample taken for sequencing was lung tumor tissue. These receptors originate from a woman aged 55-69 years with non-small cell lung cancer. Both conserved end residues are part of each CDR3. Fields, in order: clone size, J gene, V gene, D gene, CDR3 DNA, CDR3 protein. A D gene is named only where the DNA matches it firmly. Size is stated for part of the rows, as once, few or many counts, or as a class when the clone is expanded.

clone_size: NA; j_call: TRBJ1-1; v_call: TRBV29-1; d_call: NA; cdr3_nt: TGCAGCGGTCGACAGGATTTGAGCACTGGAGCTTTCTTT; cdr3_aa: CSGRQDLSTGAFF
clone_size: NA; j_call: TRBJ2-1; v_call: TRBV4-3; d_call: NA; cdr3_nt: TGCGCCATCCCCCAGGACAGGGGACTAGCGCGATACAATGAGCAGTTCTTC; cdr3_aa: CAIPQDRGLARYNEQFF
clone_size: NA; j_call: TRBJ2-1; v_call: TRBV28; d_call: NA; cdr3_nt: TGTGCCAGCAGATTTCTGGAAAGGTACAATGAGCAGTTCTTC; cdr3_aa: CASRFLERYNEQFF
clone_size: NA; j_call: TRBJ2-7; v_call: TRBV11-2; d_call: NA; cdr3_nt: TGTGCCAGCAACCTGGGGACGAATAAGCAGTACTTC; cdr3_aa: CASNLGTNKQYF
clone_size: few; j_call: TRBJ2-3; v_call: TRBV6-5; d_call: NA; cdr3_nt: TGTACCAGTAGTTACCCCGACACACATACGCAGTATTTT; cdr3_aa: CTSSYPDTHTQYF
clone_size: NA; j_call: TRBJ2-2; v_call: TRBV11-2; d_call: TRBD1; cdr3_nt: TGTGCCAGCGATTTTGGGACAGGGCACACCGGGGAGCTGTTATTT; cdr3_aa: CASDFGTGHTGELLF
clone_size: NA; j_call: TRBJ2-7; v_call: TRBV11-1; d_call: NA; cdr3_nt: TGTACTAGCAGCTTAGCGGGACAGGGAGGGTCCTACCAGCAGTACTTC; cdr3_aa: CTSSLAGQGGSYQQYF
clone_size: NA; j_call: TRBJ2-2; v_call: TRBV11-3; d_call: NA; cdr3_nt: TGTGCCAGCAGCTTAGGAAGCGGTACAGGGAGAAGCGGGGAGCTGTTTTTT; cdr3_aa: CASSLGSGTGRSGELFF
clone_size: NA; j_call: TRBJ2-1; v_call: TRBV11-2; d_call: NA; cdr3_nt: TGTGCCAGCAGCTTTAGTCCACGCGATCAACATAATGAGCAGTTCTTC; cdr3_aa: CASSFSPRDQHNEQFF
clone_size: NA; j_call: TRBJ1-4; v_call: TRBV28; d_call: NA; cdr3_nt: TGTGCCAGCAGTTTATGGAATGAAAAACTGTTTTTT; cdr3_aa: CASSLWNEKLFF
clone_size: NA; j_call: TRBJ2-7; v_call: TRBV12-3/TRBV12-4; d_call: TRBD2; cdr3_nt: TGTGCCAGCAGTTGGCGAGGGACTATCAACGAGCAGTACTTC; cdr3_aa: CASSWRGTINEQYF
clone_size: NA; j_call: TRBJ1-5; v_call: TRBV29-1; d_call: NA; cdr3_nt: TGCAGCGTCGCCGACATTCATCAGCCCCAGGATTTT; cdr3_aa: CSVADIHQPQDF
clone_size: medium-sized; j_call: TRBJ1-6; v_call: TRBV4-1; d_call: NA; cdr3_nt: TGCGCCAGCAGCCAAGAAATTCCGGGGGCGGCGAATTCACCCCTCCACTTT; cdr3_aa: CASSQEIPGAANSPLHF